These T cell receptor beta chains were read from a single sample in a study of CD8+ T cells in alopecia areata. Produced via immunoSEQ multiplex PCR; TCRdb's table is partial and in-frame only. The table includes roughly 140,000 clones, approximately 50% detected once. Specimen: CD4+ T cells sorted from blood, collected at week 0. These receptors came from a human donor with alopecia areata. Both conserved end residues are part of each CDR3. The order of the fields is V gene, CDR3 protein.

V: TRBV9
CDR3: CASSVLAAGVNTEAFF

V: TRBV29-1
CDR3: CSVGAGYTDTQYF

V: TRBV30
CDR3: CAWSVPQEPLF

V: TRBV5-1
CDR3: CASSLVGQVQTQYF

V: TRBV19
CDR3: CASAAGATDTQYF

V: TRBV5-1
CDR3: CASSLVGRTPYEQYF

V: TRBV30
CDR3: CTGRGWDTEAFF

V: TRBV5-1
CDR3: CASSENMNTEAFF

V: TRBV5-1
CDR3: CASSLQGANTEAFF

V: TRBV5-1
CDR3: CASSLDDNTEAFF

V: TRBV18
CDR3: CASSPSVYLSSGANVLTF

V: TRBV29-1
CDR3: CSVAGGAGANVLTF

V: TRBV6-6
CDR3: CASSYPSGPTNTEAFF

V: TRBV25-1
CDR3: CASSDGGGTDTQYF

V: TRBV29-1
CDR3: CSVFALLGGYTF

V: TRBV6-5
CDR3: CASRPQGLSSEKLFF

V: TRBV7-9
CDR3: CASSLRTDLNEKLFF

V: TRBV30
CDR3: CAWATRVEQYF

V: TRBV5-6
CDR3: CASSSTGLAGGSYNEQFF

V: TRBV19
CDR3: CASSSTQGGEQYF

V: TRBV29-1
CDR3: CSVDFLGQGRNGYTF

V: TRBV11-2
CDR3: CASSPGLDYGYTF